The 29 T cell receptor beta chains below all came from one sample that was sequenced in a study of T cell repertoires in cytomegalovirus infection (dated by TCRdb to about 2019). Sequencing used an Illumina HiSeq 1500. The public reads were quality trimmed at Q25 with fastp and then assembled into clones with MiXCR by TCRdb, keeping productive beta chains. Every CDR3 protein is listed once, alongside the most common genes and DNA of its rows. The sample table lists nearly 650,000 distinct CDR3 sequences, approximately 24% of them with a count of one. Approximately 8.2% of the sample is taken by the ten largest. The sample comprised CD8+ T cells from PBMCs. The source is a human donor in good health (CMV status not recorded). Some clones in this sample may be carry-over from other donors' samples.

The CDR3 reads CAISEFPGQSSYSNQPQHF. In DNA, the CDR3 is TGTGCCATCAGTGAGTTTCCGGGACAGTCTTCGTATAGCAATCAGCCCCAGCATTTT. The chain has TRBV10-3 and TRBJ1-5; 7 bases align to TRBD1. This CDR3 has 19 amino acids. Germline CDR1 reads ENHRY; CDR2 reads SYGVKD. V was pared by 1 base and J by 0 bases, with 12 bases of the junction left unmatched.

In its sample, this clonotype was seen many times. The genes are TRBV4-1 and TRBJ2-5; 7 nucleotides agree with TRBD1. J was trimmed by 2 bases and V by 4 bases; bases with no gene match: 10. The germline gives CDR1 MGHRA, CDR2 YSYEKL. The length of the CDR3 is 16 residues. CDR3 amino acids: CASSLVMAGGQETQYF. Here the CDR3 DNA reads TGCGCCAGCAGCCTAGTAATGGCAGGGGGACAAGAGACCCAGTACTTC.

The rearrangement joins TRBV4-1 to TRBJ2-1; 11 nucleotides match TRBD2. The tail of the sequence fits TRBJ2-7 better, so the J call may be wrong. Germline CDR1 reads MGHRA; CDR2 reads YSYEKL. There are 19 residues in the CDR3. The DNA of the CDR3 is TGCGCCAGCAGCCCATCGACTAGCGGGGCGATCAGCTCCTACAATGAGCAGTACTTC. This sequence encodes CASSPSTSGAISSYNEQYF.

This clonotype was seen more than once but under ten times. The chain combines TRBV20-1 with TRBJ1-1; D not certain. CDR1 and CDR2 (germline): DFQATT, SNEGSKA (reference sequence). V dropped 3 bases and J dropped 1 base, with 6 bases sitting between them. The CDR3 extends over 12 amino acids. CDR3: CSARVGNTEAFF. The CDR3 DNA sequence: TGCAGTGCTAGGGTAGGGAACACTGAAGCTTTCTTT.

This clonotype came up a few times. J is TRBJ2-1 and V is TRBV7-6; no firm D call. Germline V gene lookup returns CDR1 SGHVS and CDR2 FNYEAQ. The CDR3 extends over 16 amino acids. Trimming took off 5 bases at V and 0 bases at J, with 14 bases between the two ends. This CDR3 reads CASSPPGGISYNEQFF. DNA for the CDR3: TGTGCCAGCAGCCCCCCCGGCGGTATCTCCTACAATGAGCAGTTCTTC.

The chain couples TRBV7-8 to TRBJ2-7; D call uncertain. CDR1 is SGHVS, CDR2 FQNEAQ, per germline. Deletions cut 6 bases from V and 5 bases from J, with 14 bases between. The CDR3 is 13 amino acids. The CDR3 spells CASRGRAPDEQYF. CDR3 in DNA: TGTGCCAGCAGGGGAAGGGCCCCAGACGAGCAGTACTTC.

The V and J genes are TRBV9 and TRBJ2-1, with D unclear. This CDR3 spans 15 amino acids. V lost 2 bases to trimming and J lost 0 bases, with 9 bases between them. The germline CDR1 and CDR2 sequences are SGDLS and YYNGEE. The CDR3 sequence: CASSVSLSSYNEQFF. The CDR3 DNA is TGTGCCAGCAGCGTCAGCCTTAGCTCCTACAATGAGCAGTTCTTC.

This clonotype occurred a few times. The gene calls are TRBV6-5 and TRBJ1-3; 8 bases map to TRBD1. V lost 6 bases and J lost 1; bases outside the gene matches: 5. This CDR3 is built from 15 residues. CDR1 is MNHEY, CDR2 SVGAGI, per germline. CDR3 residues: CASSLDRVSGNTIYF. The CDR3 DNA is TGTGCCAGCAGCTTGGACAGGGTGTCTGGAAACACCATATATTTT.

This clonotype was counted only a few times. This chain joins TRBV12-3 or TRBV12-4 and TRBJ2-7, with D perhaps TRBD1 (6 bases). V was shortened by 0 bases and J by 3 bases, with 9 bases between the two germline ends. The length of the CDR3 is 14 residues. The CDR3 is CASSLATGFYEQYF. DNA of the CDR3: TGTGCCAGCAGTTTAGCGACAGGATTCTACGAGCAGTACTTC.

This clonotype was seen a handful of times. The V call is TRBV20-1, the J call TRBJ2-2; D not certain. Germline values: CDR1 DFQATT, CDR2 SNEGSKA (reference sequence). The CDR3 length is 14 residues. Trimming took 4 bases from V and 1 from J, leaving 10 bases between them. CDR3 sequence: CSATTVGNTGELFF. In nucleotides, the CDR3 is TGCAGTGCTACCACAGTAGGGAACACCGGGGAGCTGTTTTTT.

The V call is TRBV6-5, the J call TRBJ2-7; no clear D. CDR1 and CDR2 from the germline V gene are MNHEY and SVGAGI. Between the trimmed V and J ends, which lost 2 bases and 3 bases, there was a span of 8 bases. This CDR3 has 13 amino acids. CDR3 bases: TGTGCCAGCAGTTACGGGCAGGTCTACGAGCAGTACTTC. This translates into CASSYGQVYEQYF.

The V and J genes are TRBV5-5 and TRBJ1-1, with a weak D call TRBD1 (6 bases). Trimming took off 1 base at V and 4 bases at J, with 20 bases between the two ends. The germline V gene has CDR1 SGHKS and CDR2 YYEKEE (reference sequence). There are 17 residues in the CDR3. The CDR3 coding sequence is TGTGCCAGCAGCTTGTCTGACAGGCCGCCCGGACGCACTGAAGCTTTCTTT. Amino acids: CASSLSDRPPGRTEAFF.

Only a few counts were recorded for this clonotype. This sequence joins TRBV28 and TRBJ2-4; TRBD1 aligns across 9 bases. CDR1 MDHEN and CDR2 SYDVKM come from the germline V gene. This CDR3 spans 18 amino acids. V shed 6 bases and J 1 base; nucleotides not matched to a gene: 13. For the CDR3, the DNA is TGTGCCAGCAGCTCCGGGACAGGGACCGTGGTGGCCAAAAACATTCAGTACTTC. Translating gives CASSSGTGTVVAKNIQYF.

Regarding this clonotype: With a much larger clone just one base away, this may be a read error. The CDR3 protein is CANTQGANEQFF. The CDR3 DNA is TGTGCCAACACACAGGGGGCCAATGAGCAGTTCTTC. The chain joins TRBV12-3 or TRBV12-4 to TRBJ2-1, with 9 bases aligning to TRBD1. V shed 10 bases, J shed 6 bases, and the junction held 4 bases outside the gene matches. The CDR3 has 12 amino acids.

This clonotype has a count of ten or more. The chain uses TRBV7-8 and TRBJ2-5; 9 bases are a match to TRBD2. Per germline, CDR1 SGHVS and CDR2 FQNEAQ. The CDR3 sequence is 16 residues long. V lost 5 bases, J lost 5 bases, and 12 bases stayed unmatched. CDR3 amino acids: CASSRISGGGRETQYF. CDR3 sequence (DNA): TGTGCCAGCAGCCGAATTAGCGGGGGAGGGCGGGAGACCCAGTACTTC.

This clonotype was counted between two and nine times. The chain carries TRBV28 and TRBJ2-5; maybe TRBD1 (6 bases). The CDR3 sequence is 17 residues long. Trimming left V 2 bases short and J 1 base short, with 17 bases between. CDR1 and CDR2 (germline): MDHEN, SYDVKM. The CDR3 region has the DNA TGTGCCAGCAGTTTACACCTACAGGGATTGGGCCAAGAGACCCAGTACTTC. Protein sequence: CASSLHLQGLGQETQYF. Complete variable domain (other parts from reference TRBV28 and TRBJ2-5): DVKVTQSSRYLVKRTGEKVFLECVQDMDHENMFWYRQDPGLGLRLIYFSYDVKMKEKGDIPEGYSVSREKKERFSLILESASTNQTSMYLCASSLHLQGLGQETQYFGPGTRLLVL.

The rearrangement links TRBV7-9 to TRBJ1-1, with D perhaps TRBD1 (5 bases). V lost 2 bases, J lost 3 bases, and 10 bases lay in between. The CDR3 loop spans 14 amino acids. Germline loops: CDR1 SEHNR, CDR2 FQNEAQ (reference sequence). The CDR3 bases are TGTGCCAGCAGCTTAAACCCGACAGACACTGAAGCTTTCTTT. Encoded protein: CASSLNPTDTEAFF.

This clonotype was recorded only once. CDR3 region: CASSLAWGATQYNEQFF. DNA of the CDR3: TGTGCCAGCAGCTTAGCGTGGGGGGCAACCCAGTACAATGAGCAGTTCTTC. V is TRBV7-6 and J is TRBJ2-1; D is tentatively TRBD1 or TRBD2 (6 bases each). CDR1 and CDR2 from the germline V gene are SGHVS and FNYEAQ. With 0 bases removed from V and 4 bases from J, the gap between germline ends came to 16 bases. The CDR3 length is 17 residues. The full variable domain, rest sourced from reference TRBV7-6 and TRBJ2-1, is GAGVSQSPRYKVTKRGQDVALRCDPISGHVSLYWYRQALGQGPEFLTYFNYEAQQDKSGLPNDRFSAERPEGSISTLTIQRTEQRDSAMYRCASSLAWGATQYNEQFFGPGTRLTVL.

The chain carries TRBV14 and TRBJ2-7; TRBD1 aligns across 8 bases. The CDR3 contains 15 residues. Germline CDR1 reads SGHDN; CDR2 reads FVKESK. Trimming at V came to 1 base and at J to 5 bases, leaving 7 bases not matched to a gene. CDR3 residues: CASSQAGQGLHEQYF. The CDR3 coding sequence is TGTGCCAGCAGCCAAGCTGGACAGGGTCTCCACGAGCAGTACTTC.

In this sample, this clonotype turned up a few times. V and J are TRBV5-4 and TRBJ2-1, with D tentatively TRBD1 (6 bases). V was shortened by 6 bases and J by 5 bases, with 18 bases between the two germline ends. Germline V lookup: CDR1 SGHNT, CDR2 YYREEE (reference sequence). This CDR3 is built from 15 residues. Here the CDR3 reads CASTSDSLLDNEQFF. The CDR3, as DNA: TGTGCCAGCACCTCGGACAGCCTGCTCGACAATGAGCAGTTCTTC.

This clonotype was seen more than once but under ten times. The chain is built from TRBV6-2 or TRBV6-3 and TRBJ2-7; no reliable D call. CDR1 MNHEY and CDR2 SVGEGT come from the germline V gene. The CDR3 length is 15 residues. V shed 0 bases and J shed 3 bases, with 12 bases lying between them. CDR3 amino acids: CASSYSLESLYEQYV. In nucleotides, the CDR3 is TGTGCCAGCAGTTACTCCTTGGAGAGTCTCTACGAGCAGTACGTC.

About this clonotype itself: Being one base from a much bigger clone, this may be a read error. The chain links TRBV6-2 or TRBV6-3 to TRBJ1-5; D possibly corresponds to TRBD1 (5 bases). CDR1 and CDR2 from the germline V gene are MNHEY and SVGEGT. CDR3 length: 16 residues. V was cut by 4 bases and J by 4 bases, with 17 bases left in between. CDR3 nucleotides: TGTGCCAGCAGTTGCGGGACGAGGGGTTGGAATCAGCCCCAGCATTTT. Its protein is CASSCGTRGWNQPQHF.

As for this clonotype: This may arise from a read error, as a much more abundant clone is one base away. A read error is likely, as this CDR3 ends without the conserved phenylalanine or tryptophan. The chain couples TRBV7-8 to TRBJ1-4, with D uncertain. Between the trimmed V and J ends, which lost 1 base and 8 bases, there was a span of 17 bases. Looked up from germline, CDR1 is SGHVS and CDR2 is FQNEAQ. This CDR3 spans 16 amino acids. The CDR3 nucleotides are TGTGCCAGCAGCTTAGAAGCCTTTACGGACGGCGAAAAACTGTTTATT. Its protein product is CASSLEAFTDGEKLFI.

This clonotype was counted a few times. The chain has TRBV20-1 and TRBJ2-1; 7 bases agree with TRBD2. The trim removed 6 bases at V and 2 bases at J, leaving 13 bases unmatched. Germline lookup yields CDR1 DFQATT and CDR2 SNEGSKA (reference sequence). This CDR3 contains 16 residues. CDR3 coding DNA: TGCAGTGCACAGATAGGTGGACGGGGGGCCTACAATGAGCAGTTCTTC. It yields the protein CSAQIGGRGAYNEQFF.

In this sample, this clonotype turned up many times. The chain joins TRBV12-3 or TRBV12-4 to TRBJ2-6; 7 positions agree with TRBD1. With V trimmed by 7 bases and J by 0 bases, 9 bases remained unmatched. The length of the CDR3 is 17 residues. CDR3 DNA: TGTGCCAGCACCCTGACAGGGCGACGCTCTGGGGCCAACGTCCTGACTTTC. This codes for CASTLTGRRSGANVLTF.

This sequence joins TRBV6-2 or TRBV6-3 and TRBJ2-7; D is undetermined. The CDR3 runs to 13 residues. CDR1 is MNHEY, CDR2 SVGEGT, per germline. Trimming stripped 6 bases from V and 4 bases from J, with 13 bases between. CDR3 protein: CASRIGPLYEQYV. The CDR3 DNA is TGTGCCAGCAGAATTGGACCTCTTTACGAGCAGTACGTC.

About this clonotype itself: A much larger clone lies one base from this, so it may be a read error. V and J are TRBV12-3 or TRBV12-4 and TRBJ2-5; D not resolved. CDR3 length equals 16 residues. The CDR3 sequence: CASSSHLAYLEETQHF. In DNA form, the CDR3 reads TGTGCCAGCAGTTCCCACCTTGCCTACCTTGAAGAGACCCAGCACTTC.

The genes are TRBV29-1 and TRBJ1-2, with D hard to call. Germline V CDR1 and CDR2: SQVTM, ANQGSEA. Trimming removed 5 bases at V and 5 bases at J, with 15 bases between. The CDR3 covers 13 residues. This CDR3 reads CSVSSRTGYGYTF. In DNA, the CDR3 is TGCAGCGTTTCATCCCGGACGGGATATGGCTACACCTTC.

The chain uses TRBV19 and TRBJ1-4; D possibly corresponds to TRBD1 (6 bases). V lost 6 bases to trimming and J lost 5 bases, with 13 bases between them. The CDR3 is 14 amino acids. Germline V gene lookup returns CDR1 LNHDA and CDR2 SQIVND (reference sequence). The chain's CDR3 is CASRETGGNEKLFF. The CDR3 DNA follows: TGTGCCAGTAGGGAGACAGGCGGGAATGAAAAACTGTTTTTT.